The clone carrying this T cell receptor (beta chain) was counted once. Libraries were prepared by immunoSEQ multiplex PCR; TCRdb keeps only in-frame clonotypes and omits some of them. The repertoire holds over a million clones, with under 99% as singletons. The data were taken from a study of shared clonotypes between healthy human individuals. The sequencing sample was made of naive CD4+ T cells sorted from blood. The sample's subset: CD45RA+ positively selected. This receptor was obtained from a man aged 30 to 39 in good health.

The CDR3 is CAGVGAPNTGELFF. The CDR3 DNA follows: TGTGCTGGGGTTGGGGCTCCGAACACCGGGGAGCTGTTTTTT. This chain links TRBV6-1 with TRBJ2-2, with D perhaps matching TRBD1 (5 bases). CDR1 and CDR2 (germline): MNHNS, SASEGT. CDR3 length: 14 amino acids.